Below are 27 T cell receptor beta chains sequenced from a single sample in a study of shared clonotypes between healthy human individuals. Terminally differentiated effector memory CD45RA+ cells were excluded by CCR7 positive selection of CD45RO-negative cells. The repertoire was sequenced with immunoSEQ multiplex PCR; TCRdb's copy has only in-frame clones and lacks some. Found here are about 2.2 million clones, roughly 91% of them singletons; the top ten hold 1.5% to 2%. The sequencing sample was made of naive CD8+ T cells from PBMCs. These receptor sequences come from a man aged 18 to 30 in good health. Some clones in this sample may be carry-over from other donors' samples.

The rearrangement joins TRBV27 to TRBJ2-1; either TRBD1 or TRBD2 may supply D (6 bases each). Germline V CDR1 and CDR2: MNHEY, SMNVEV (reference sequence). The CDR3 runs 15 residues. Trimming shortened V by 9 bases and J by 7 bases, and 22 bases separated the two germline ends. DNA for the CDR3: TGTGCCAGTCGAGGGGGGAACAACCCGGCGAATGAGCAGTTCTTC. Translating it yields CASRGGNNPANEQFF.

The chain links TRBV4-1 to TRBJ1-3, with 9 bases aligning to TRBD1. CDR1 and CDR2 (germline): MGHRA, YSYEKL. V lost 3 bases to trimming and J lost 2 bases; unmatched junction nucleotides: 5. The CDR3 extends over 16 amino acids. Here the CDR3 DNA reads TGCGCCAGCAGCCATTCCCGGACAGGGGCTGGAAACACCATATATTTT. Protein: CASSHSRTGAGNTIYF.

This clone has a handful of counts. The sample holds other DNA sequences that translate to the same CDR3. The V and J genes are TRBV28 and TRBJ1-1; TRBD1 agrees at 10 bases. This CDR3 is 13 amino acids long. With V trimmed by 3 bases and J by 5 bases, 0 bases remained unmatched. Germline V gene sequence: CDR1 MDHEN, CDR2 SYDVKM. The CDR3 nucleotides read TGTGCCAGCAGTTTGGACAGGGGGACTGAAGCTTTCTTT. Translating gives CASSLDRGTEAFF.

The chain is built from TRBV29-1 and TRBJ2-7; 9 bases align to TRBD1. This CDR3 has 12 amino acids. Trimming at V came to 6 bases and at J to 5 bases, leaving 5 bases not matched to a gene. The germline CDR1 and CDR2 sequences are SQVTM and ANQGSEA. The CDR3 loop reads CSVRTGVHEQYF. As DNA, the CDR3 is TGCAGCGTGCGGACAGGGGTCCACGAGCAGTACTTC.

The J gene is TRBJ2-7, the V gene TRBV6-5; tentative D call: TRBD2 (5 bases). Trimming pared 2 bases from V and 1 base from J, leaving 9 bases between. CDR1 is MNHEY and CDR2 is SVGAGI in the germline V gene. This CDR3 spans 14 amino acids. In DNA form, the CDR3 reads TGTGCCAGCAGTTACGGCGGGCGGTCCTACGAGCAGTACTTC. Translating it yields CASSYGGRSYEQYF.

The chain uses TRBV15 and TRBJ1-2; no firm D call. Germline V CDR1 and CDR2: LNHNV, YYDKDF (reference sequence). V lost 1 base and J lost 8, with 23 bases in between. The CDR3 spans 17 residues. Written as DNA, the CDR3 is TGTGCCACCAGCAGAGGATGGCAGGAGTTCCGGCTGGGGGGCTACACCTTC. This sequence encodes CATSRGWQEFRLGGYTF.

V usage is TRBV6-1 and J usage is TRBJ2-5; a weak D match, TRBD2 (6 bases). Germline lookup yields CDR1 MNHNS and CDR2 SASEGT. The CDR3 is 17 amino acids. The V end lost 0 bases, the J end lost 1 base, and 15 bases lay between the germline ends. The CDR3 DNA reads as TGTGCCAGCAGTGAAGCGCACGGTTACGGGGGCCAAGAGACCCAGTACTTC. It yields the protein CASSEAHGYGGQETQYF.

The CDR3 nucleotides read TGTGCCAGCACCTTACAGGGCTACGAGCAGTACTTC. Translation: CASTLQGYEQYF. The chain uses TRBV28 and TRBJ2-7; tentatively, D is TRBD1 (6 bases). The germline V gene encodes CDR1 MDHEN and CDR2 SYDVKM. Trimming left V 7 bases short and J 3 bases short, with 10 bases between. The CDR3 has 12 amino acids.

The genes are TRBV13 and TRBJ2-2, with TRBD2 matching 14 bases. The CDR3 is made up of 16 amino acids. V dropped 5 bases and J dropped 6; count of bases not matched to a gene: 5. CDR1 is PRHDT and CDR2 is FYEKMQ in the germline V gene (reference sequence). CDR3 protein: CASSQGTSGSSGELFF. Here the CDR3 DNA reads TGTGCCAGCAGCCAGGGGACTAGCGGGAGTTCCGGGGAGCTGTTTTTT.

This chain uses TRBV5-1 with TRBJ1-4; D remains unclear. Per germline, CDR1 SGHRS and CDR2 YFSETQ. This CDR3 comprises 14 residues. Trimming cost V 0 bases and J 7 bases, with 10 bases left between them. CDR3 in amino acids: CASSLVREGEKLFF. CDR3 coding DNA: TGCGCCAGCAGCTTGGTCCGGGAGGGTGAAAAACTGTTTTTT.

This clone appeared once. Different DNA sequences within this sample yield the same CDR3. The J gene is TRBJ1-2, the V gene TRBV27; the D is unclear. The V and J ends lost 2 bases and 1 base respectively, with 5 bases between them. There are 13 residues in the CDR3. Germline V gene sequence: CDR1 MNHEY, CDR2 SMNVEV (reference sequence). The CDR3 DNA reads as TGTGCCAGCAGTTTAGGGCATAACTATGGCTACACCTTC. Translated: CASSLGHNYGYTF.

This clone has a single count. The gene calls are TRBV6-5 and TRBJ1-1; TRBD1 is a possible D gene (5 bases). V was shortened by 1 base and J by 5 bases, with 14 bases between the two germline ends. The germline CDR1 and CDR2 sequences are MNHEY and SVGAGI. The CDR3 length is 15 residues. Written as DNA, the CDR3 is TGTGCCAGCAGTTACTTAACCGGGGGTGGAACTGAAGCTTTCTTT. Translating gives CASSYLTGGGTEAFF.

The V gene is TRBV15, the J gene TRBJ1-5; D remains unclear. In germline, CDR1 is LNHNV, CDR2 YYDKDF (reference sequence). The V gene lost 5 bases and the J gene lost 5 bases, with 10 bases spanning the gap. This CDR3 is built from 13 residues. The CDR3 DNA sequence: TGTGCCACCAGCCCAAGTACAGATCAGCCCCAGCATTTT. It is translated as CATSPSTDQPQHF.

V gene TRBV9 combines with J gene TRBJ1-1; D gene uncertain. CDR1 is SGDLS and CDR2 is YYNGEE in the germline V gene. Trimming left V 7 bases short and J 7 bases short, with 29 bases between. The length of the CDR3 is 17 residues. The CDR3 nucleotides are TGTGCCAGCGCTACGTCCCCCCTCCGCGGGGAGACCGTTGAAGCTTTCTTT. Translating it yields CASATSPLRGETVEAFF.

The gene calls are TRBV10-3 and TRBJ1-5, with 7 bases identical to TRBD1. The CDR3 has 15 amino acids. CDR1 ENHRY and CDR2 SYGVKD come from the germline V gene. V was pared by 3 bases and J by 7 bases, with 9 bases of the junction left unmatched. CDR3 nucleotide sequence: TGTGCCATCAGTGAAGCCGGGACAGCGAGGCAGCCCCAGCATTTT. This gives the protein CAISEAGTARQPQHF.

The rearrangement joins TRBV7-9 to TRBJ2-7; D is uncertain. Looked up from germline, CDR1 is SEHNR and CDR2 is FQNEAQ (reference sequence). This CDR3 region has 14 residues. V lost 5 bases, J lost 2 bases, and 13 bases lay in between. For the CDR3, the DNA is TGTGCCAGCAGCCCGCGACACGCAACCTACGAGCAGTACTTC. It encodes CASSPRHATYEQYF.

V and J are TRBV6-4 and TRBJ1-1; possible D gene TRBD1, 5 bases. The CDR3 covers 14 residues. Germline assignment: CDR1 MRHNA and CDR2 SNTAGT. Trimming left V 0 bases short and J 7 bases short, with 12 bases between. The CDR3 nucleotides are TGTGCCAGCAGTGACTCTGGGACCATAGTTGAAGCTTTCTTT. This gives the protein CASSDSGTIVEAFF.

V is TRBV7-8 and J is TRBJ1-1, with D possibly TRBD1 on 5 matching bases. This CDR3 region has 14 residues. With 7 bases removed from V and 3 bases from J, the gap between germline ends came to 15 bases. Germline CDR1 and CDR2: SGHVS and FQNEAQ. Here the CDR3 DNA reads TGTGCCAGCACCCCACTCGGAGGGGACACTGAAGCTTTCTTT. Encoded protein: CASTPLGGDTEAFF.

V gene TRBV27 combines with J gene TRBJ1-2; D perhaps matches TRBD1 (6 bases). Trimming took off 5 bases at V and 5 bases at J, with 15 bases between the two ends. This CDR3 has 14 residues. Germline V lookup: CDR1 MNHEY, CDR2 SMNVEV (reference sequence). CDR3 DNA: TGTGCCAGCAGTAAATTAAGGGACATTTATGGCTACACCTTC. Amino acids: CASSKLRDIYGYTF.

J is TRBJ2-3 and V is TRBV10-3, with 9 bases matching TRBD1. Germline V gene sequence: CDR1 ENHRY, CDR2 SYGVKD. The V gene end was trimmed by 0 bases and the J gene end by 3 bases; junction bases not matched to a gene: 4. This CDR3 comprises 16 residues. CDR3 residues: CAISESTGGETDTQYF. Here the CDR3 DNA reads TGTGCCATCAGTGAGTCGACAGGGGGAGAGACAGATACGCAGTATTTT.

The genes are TRBV11-2 and TRBJ2-7; D is possibly TRBD2 (7 bases). There are 17 residues in the CDR3. Germline V CDR1 and CDR2: SGHAT, FQNNGV. Trimming stripped 5 bases from V and 3 bases from J, with 23 bases between. The chain's CDR3 is CASSPQRGGQGLYEQYF. The CDR3, as DNA: TGTGCCAGCAGCCCCCAGAGGGGGGGCCAGGGCCTCTACGAGCAGTACTTC.

The rearrangement uses TRBV6-1 and TRBJ2-2; D unclear. V dropped 0 bases and J dropped 7 bases, with 9 bases sitting between them. The CDR3 has 14 residues. CDR1 and CDR2 (germline): MNHNS, SASEGT. The CDR3 reads CASSEALTIGELFF. CDR3 coding DNA: TGTGCCAGCAGTGAAGCGCTAACAATCGGGGAGCTGTTTTTT.

This chain uses TRBV7-9 with TRBJ1-1; no clear D gene. Between the trimmed V and J ends, which lost 2 bases and 4 bases, there was a span of 5 bases. CDR3 length equals 12 residues. Germline V CDR1 and CDR2: SEHNR, FQNEAQ (reference sequence). Here the CDR3 DNA reads TGTGCCAGCAGCTTAATACTCACTGAAGCTTTCTTT. The encoded protein is CASSLILTEAFF.

This clone was observed a few times. The chain combines TRBV9 with TRBJ1-5; TRBD1 aligns across 8 bases. The CDR3 spans 15 residues. J lost 1 base, V lost 3 bases, and 3 bases had no gene match. Germline V gene lookup returns CDR1 SGDLS and CDR2 YYNGEE. The chain's CDR3 is CASSDGTGSNQPQHF. DNA for the CDR3: TGTGCCAGCAGCGATGGGACAGGCAGCAATCAGCCCCAGCATTTT.

This clone has just one count. The chain links TRBV11-2 to TRBJ1-4; D is ambiguous. The CDR3 covers 17 residues. CDR1 and CDR2 from the germline V gene are SGHAT and FQNNGV. The V end was cut by 1 base, the J end by 5 bases, with 17 bases between. As DNA, the CDR3 is TGTGCCAGCAGCTTAGTCTTTATGGCAGGCCCAAATGAAAAACTGTTTTTT. This sequence encodes CASSLVFMAGPNEKLFF.

This chain uses TRBV6-6 with TRBJ1-1; tentatively, D is TRBD1 (5 bases). V lost 7 bases and J lost 3, with 9 bases in between. This CDR3 has 12 residues. Germline lookup yields CDR1 MNHNY and CDR2 SVGAGI (reference sequence). CDR3 bases: TGTGCCAGCATTGGGGCTGACACTGAAGCTTTCTTT. This encodes CASIGADTEAFF.

The genes are TRBV5-1 and TRBJ2-7; possible D gene TRBD2, 6 bases. This CDR3 is 15 amino acids long. Trimming took off 4 bases at V and 3 bases at J, with 17 bases between the two ends. Looked up from germline, CDR1 is SGHRS and CDR2 is YFSETQ. CDR3 protein: CASSPGLPLDYEQYF. In DNA form, the CDR3 reads TGCGCCAGCAGCCCTGGACTACCTCTAGACTACGAGCAGTACTTC.